This TCR beta chain originates from a study of cytomegalovirus exposure and HLA in healthy donors. Study-level results: Investigators reported fewer than 200 TCR beta chains as tied to cytomegalovirus. A later analysis, which compared TCR beta chains of equal frequency, found the HLA-associated ones more clonally expanded.

Vbeta (60) and Jbeta (13) primers were used in the PCR. Repertoires were generated with immunoSEQ multiplex PCR, while TCRdb's copy carries only in-frame clones and drops some. The table shows around 170,000 clones, with around 80% occurring only once. The V and J ends lost 3 bases and 0 bases respectively, with 5 bases between them. Germline V CDR1 and CDR2: MDHEN, SYDVKM. This CDR3 comprises 13 residues. As for this clone: Its cognate antigen is unknown.

The chain employs TRBV28 and TRBJ1-1; no firm D call. This receptor was identified in a woman in her fifties or sixties in good health and CMV-seropositive. The sequencing input was PBMCs. The CDR3 sequence is CASSFNLNTEAFF. The CDR3 DNA follows: TGTGCCAGCAGTTTTAATTTGAACACTGAAGCTTTCTTT.